The 21 T cell receptor beta chains presented below share a single source sample, sequenced in a study of T-cell reconstitution after alpha-beta-depleted transplantation in children. Unique molecular identifiers were used to barcode this TCRbeta library. TCRdb ran MiXCR on the PCR reads and lists one entry per CDR3 protein. The repertoire includes around 960,000 distinct CDR3 sequences, under 30% of them detected once, and about 28% sits in the top ten. This material consisted of PBMCs, mostly from graft donor cells, taken 360 days after TCRalphabeta/CD19-depleted stem cell transplant. The receptors stem from a boy under three years old who had a stem cell transplant for SCID, so the T cells may come from the graft donor.

The V and J genes are TRBV5-1 and TRBJ1-1; D unclear. The CDR3 loop spans 14 amino acids. V lost 4 bases, J lost 4 bases, and 14 bases lay in between. Germline CDR1 and CDR2: SGHRS and YFSETQ. The CDR3: CASSALEGGTEAFF. CDR3 sequence (DNA): TGCGCCAGCAGCGCCCTGGAGGGCGGCACTGAAGCTTTCTTT.

This clonotype has just one count. As DNA, the CDR3 is TGTGCCAGCACCCCACGGGGCACAAACACTGAAGCTTTCTTT. This sequence encodes CASTPRGTNTEAFF. The rearrangement joins TRBV6-2 or TRBV6-3 to TRBJ1-1, with D possibly being TRBD1 (5 bases). V gave up 7 bases and J gave up 2 bases, with 14 bases separating them. The CDR3 contains 14 residues. Germline V gene lookup returns CDR1 MNHEY and CDR2 SVGEGT.

This chain uses TRBV5-5 with TRBJ2-3, with D unclear. The CDR3 has 14 amino acids. V lost 0 bases and J lost 7, with 12 bases in between. Germline-derived CDR1 and CDR2 are SGHKS and YYEKEE (reference sequence). CDR3 DNA sequence: TGTGCCAGCAGCTTGGCCTTAGTAGGGAATACGCAGTATTTT. This encodes CASSLALVGNTQYF.

The genes are TRBV4-1 and TRBJ1-4; D unclear. Germline CDR1 is MGHRA and CDR2 is YSYEKL. The CDR3 consists of 15 residues. The V and J ends lost 5 bases and 6 bases respectively, with 16 bases between them. The CDR3 nucleotides read TGCGCCAGCAGCGTTCCGGGCCATCCGGATGAAAAACTGTTTTTT. Protein: CASSVPGHPDEKLFF.

This clonotype was seen only a few times. The chain recombines TRBV10-3 with TRBJ2-5; TRBD1 matches 9 bases. The germline V gene has CDR1 ENHRY and CDR2 SYGVKD. This CDR3 spans 12 amino acids. With V trimmed by 10 bases and J by 3 bases, 3 bases remained unmatched. The CDR3 reads CATRTGEETQYF. CDR3 in DNA: TGTGCCACGAGGACAGGGGAAGAGACCCAGTACTTC.

V gene TRBV4-3 combines with J gene TRBJ1-5; D gene uncertain. This CDR3 spans 16 amino acids. The germline V gene has CDR1 LGHNA and CDR2 YSLEER. Trimming stripped 1 base from V and 2 bases from J, with 12 bases between. The CDR3 DNA reads as TGCGCCAGCAGCCAAGTGGTGGGAGTTGGCAATCAGCCCCAGCATTTT. Protein sequence: CASSQVVGVGNQPQHF.

This rearrangement joins TRBV5-1 to TRBJ2-5; 7 bases match TRBD1. V dropped 2 bases and J dropped 5; count of bases not matched to a gene: 15. CDR1 and CDR2 (germline): SGHRS, YFSETQ. The CDR3 runs 17 residues. Here the CDR3 reads CASSFRQGPRRGETQYF. CDR3 coding DNA: TGCGCCAGCAGCTTTAGGCAGGGCCCACGCAGGGGGGAGACCCAGTACTTC.

The chain combines TRBV28 with TRBJ1-2; D is unclear. The CDR3 is 15 amino acids. V shed 8 bases and J shed 8 bases, with 24 bases lying between them. CDR1 and CDR2 from the germline V gene are MDHEN and SYDVKM. The CDR3 DNA reads as TGTGCCAGCCTATCTTCGGTGCCGGGCTTCGGCGGCTACACCTTC. Translating gives CASLSSVPGFGGYTF.

The CDR3 DNA follows: TGCAGTGCTCCCGACCCCACCCAGCCCCACTCCTACGAGCAGTACTTC. Amino acids: CSAPDPTQPHSYEQYF. The chain links TRBV20-1 to TRBJ2-7; D gene ambiguous. The CDR3 length is 16 residues. The germline V and J ends were trimmed by 5 bases and 0 bases, with 20 bases remaining between them. Per the germline V gene, CDR1 is DFQATT and CDR2 is SNEGSKA (reference sequence).

This clonotype appeared a few times. The CDR3 protein is CASSSMIDAGGGETQYF. The CDR3 nucleotides read TGCGCCAGCAGCTCGATGATTGACGCGGGGGGAGGGGAGACCCAGTACTTC. The rearrangement uses TRBV5-1 and TRBJ2-5; TRBD2 matches 8 bases. Germline loops: CDR1 SGHRS, CDR2 YFSETQ. The CDR3 totals 17 residues. V shed 3 bases and J 5 bases; nucleotides not matched to a gene: 15.

The rearrangement links TRBV6-1 to TRBJ1-1; D unresolved. V dropped 7 bases and J dropped 1 base, with 7 bases sitting between them. CDR1 and CDR2 (germline): MNHNS, SASEGT. The CDR3 is made up of 12 amino acids. CDR3 DNA sequence: TGTGCCAGCACCCGGGCGAACACTGAAGCTTTCTTT. Its protein product is CASTRANTEAFF.

The CDR3 sequence is CSATHRGRTGELFF. In nucleotides, the CDR3 is TGCAGTGCTACCCACAGGGGTAGGACCGGGGAGCTGTTTTTT. V gene TRBV20-1 combines with J gene TRBJ2-2; TRBD1 agrees at 7 bases. CDR1 DFQATT and CDR2 SNEGSKA come from the germline V gene (reference sequence). The CDR3 is 14 residues long. V trimming: 4 bases; J trimming: 5 bases; junction bases outside the gene matches: 7.

This clonotype was seen a few times. The chain recombines TRBV5-1 with TRBJ2-7, with 7 nucleotides matching TRBD1. J gave up 2 bases and V 3 bases, and 8 bases lay outside the gene matches. The CDR3 totals 15 residues. Germline assignment: CDR1 SGHRS and CDR2 YFSETQ. Written as DNA, the CDR3 is TGCGCCAGCAGCTGGGGGACAGCCTCTCCCTACGAGCAGTACTTC. It translates to CASSWGTASPYEQYF.

This chain uses TRBV4-1 with TRBJ2-7; weak D call: TRBD2 (6 bases). The CDR3 loop spans 15 amino acids. Germline CDR1 MGHRA, CDR2 YSYEKL. With 0 bases removed from V and 7 bases from J, the gap between germline ends came to 16 bases. The CDR3 region has the DNA TGCGCCAGCAGCCAAGACAGAGCGGAGGGAGGAGAGCAGTACTTC. The encoded protein is CASSQDRAEGGEQYF.

V and J are TRBV7-3 and TRBJ2-1; D not resolved. This CDR3 spans 13 amino acids. Germline assignment: CDR1 SGHTA and CDR2 FQGTGA. Trimming took off 5 bases at V and 8 bases at J, with 13 bases between the two ends. The CDR3: CASSPQTLDEQFF. Written as DNA, the CDR3 is TGTGCCAGCAGCCCTCAGACTTTGGATGAGCAGTTCTTC.

The chain couples TRBV12-3 or TRBV12-4 to TRBJ2-1; D possibly corresponds to TRBD2 (6 bases). The CDR3 sequence is 15 residues long. The V gene lost 6 bases and the J gene lost 7 bases, with 19 bases spanning the gap. CDR3 sequence (DNA): TGTGCCAGCAGCCGTCGGCGGGAAGTAAGGAATGAGCAGTTCTTC. This codes for CASSRRREVRNEQFF.

The chain links TRBV5-1 to TRBJ2-1, with TRBD1 identical over 7 bases. The CDR3 length is 17 residues. In germline, CDR1 is SGHRS, CDR2 YFSETQ. V trimming: 2 bases; J trimming: 4 bases; junction bases outside the gene matches: 12. Here the CDR3 DNA reads TGCGCCAGCAGCTTCCGTCCGGGACAGAGTCAATACAATGAGCAGTTCTTC. This gives the protein CASSFRPGQSQYNEQFF.

This clonotype turned up a few times. CDR3 in DNA: TGTGCCAGCAGTTCACCCTTGGCTGGACGCAATCAGCCCCAGCATTTT. Translation gives CASSSPLAGRNQPQHF. The V and J genes are TRBV12-3 or TRBV12-4 and TRBJ1-5; D gene unclear. The V and J ends lost 4 bases and 2 bases respectively, with 15 bases between them. The CDR3 runs 16 residues.

V gene TRBV4-3 combines with J gene TRBJ2-1; 7 nucleotides align to TRBD1. CDR1 LGHNA and CDR2 YSLEER come from the germline V gene. This CDR3 has 13 residues. The ends lost 4 bases at V and 8 bases at J; junction bases unmatched: 5. CDR3 bases: TGCGCCAGCAGCCGTATAACAGGGGATGAGCAGTTCTTC. Protein: CASSRITGDEQFF.

This clonotype appeared a few times. The chain combines TRBV4-1 with TRBJ2-7; weak D call: TRBD1 (8 bases). The CDR3 length is 16 residues. CDR1 is MGHRA and CDR2 is YSYEKL in the germline V gene. V lost 4 bases, J lost 3 bases, and 19 bases lay in between. The CDR3 DNA follows: TGCGCCAGCAGCCCAGCGGGGACAGGCCCATTCTACGAGCAGTACTTC. Its protein is CASSPAGTGPFYEQYF.

This sequence joins TRBV29-1 and TRBJ2-3, with 12 bases fitting TRBD1. The length of the CDR3 is 17 residues. V was pared by 6 bases and J by 2 bases, with 12 bases of the junction left unmatched. Germline assignment: CDR1 SQVTM and CDR2 ANQGSEA. The CDR3 reads CSVVPGQGARFTDTQYF. The CDR3 DNA follows: TGCAGCGTCGTCCCGGGACAGGGGGCTCGATTCACAGATACGCAGTATTTT.